The source of this T cell receptor beta chain is a study of control samples from healthy donors and cancer patients. Clones were sequenced by immunoSEQ multiplex PCR, and TCRdb holds only the in-frame ones, with some missing. Here the sample spans 70,000 to 90,000 clones, around 94% being singletons. The sample was blood. The source of this sequence is a woman aged 40 to 50 in good health.

The CDR3, as DNA: TGTGCCAGCAACCTTGTGGGGAGCACTGGCTACACCTTC. This sequence encodes CASNLVGSTGYTF. The chain employs TRBV9 and TRBJ1-2; D call uncertain. Germline values: CDR1 SGDLS, CDR2 YYNGEE. The CDR3 totals 13 residues. V lost 6 bases and J 7 bases, leaving 16 bases between the germline ends.